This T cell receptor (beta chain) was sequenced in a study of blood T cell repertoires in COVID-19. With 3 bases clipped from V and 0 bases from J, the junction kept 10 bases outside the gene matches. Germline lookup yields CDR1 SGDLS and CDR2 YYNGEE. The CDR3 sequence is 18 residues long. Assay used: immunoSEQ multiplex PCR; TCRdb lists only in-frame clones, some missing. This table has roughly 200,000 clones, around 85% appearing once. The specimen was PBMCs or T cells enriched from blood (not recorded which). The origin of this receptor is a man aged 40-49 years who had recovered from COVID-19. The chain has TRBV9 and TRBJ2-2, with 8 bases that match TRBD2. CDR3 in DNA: TGTGCCAGCAGCGCGGCTCCAGCGGGGGTTTCGAACACCGGGGAGCTGTTTTTT. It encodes CASSAAPAGVSNTGELFF.